The entry that follows covers one T cell receptor (beta chain) sequence. CDR3 length: 16 residues. Per the germline V gene, CDR1 is MGHRA and CDR2 is YSYEKL. The trim removed 4 bases at V and 3 bases at J, leaving 11 bases unmatched. MiXCR, run by TCRdb on the 5' RACE reads, gives a single entry per CDR3 protein. The table records tens of thousands of distinct CDR3 sequences, about 29% of them present only once. The TCR originated in a female donor with breast cancer. The chain has TRBV4-1 and TRBJ2-7, with 8 nucleotides matching TRBD1. The sequencing input was memory CD4+ T cells sorted from a lymph node. Subset here: memory CD4+ T cells, CD4+CD45RO+CD25-. CDR3 sequence: CASSPVRTGRGYEQYF. The CDR3 DNA is TGCGCCAGCAGCCCGGTCAGGACAGGGAGAGGCTACGAGCAGTACTTC.